This T cell receptor (beta chain) was recorded in a study of vaccination effects on CD4 cells after COVID-19. Looking at the study overall: There were a couple of convalescent patients who gave samples 16 days and one week before vaccination. Study observations and caveats: Marked clonal contraction of both clone types appeared late after vaccination.

Here immunoSEQ multiplex PCR was the method, and the copy in TCRdb shows in-frame clones only, minus some. Here the sample spans roughly 25,000 clones, around 82% being singletons. The ViraFEST assay expanded antigen-specific CD4+ T cells with viral peptide pools before sequencing. Cells that had been cultured for less than eleven days were the source of isolated CD4+ T cells. Infection with SARS-CoV-2 occurred in the person between March and December 2020, and PCR confirmed it. Half the medium was replaced with IL-2 medium on days 3 and 7. V shed 6 bases, J shed 1 base, and the junction held 8 bases outside the gene matches. The CDR3 runs 16 residues. CDR1 MRHNA and CDR2 SNTAGT come from the germline V gene. Remarks on this clone: Its antigen is unidentified.

This TCR was sampled from a human donor who had a prior SARS-CoV-2 infection. The chain recombines TRBV6-4 with TRBJ2-3, with TRBD2 matching over 9 bases. The sample here was CD4+ T cells from PBMCs cultured with HCoV-NL63 spike peptides, taken before COVID-19 vaccination. CDR3 coding DNA: TGTGCCAGCAGCGAGCGGCGGACTAGCGGCACAGATACGCAGTATTTT. Protein product: CASSERRTSGTDTQYF.